This section outlines one T cell receptor (beta chain) sequence together with its context. What it binds is not known. The CDR3 loop spans 13 amino acids. Germline CDR1 and CDR2: MDHEN and SYDVKM. The TRB cDNA libraries were prepared by 5' RACE with UMI labels. One entry per CDR3 protein, without DNA, is what TCRdb gives after re-calling the 5' RACE reads. In all, the sample yields some 50,000 distinct CDR3 sequences. The data were taken from a study of CXCR3-negative and CXCR3-positive naive CD8 T cells. Study-wide results and limits: The study found that naive CXCR3-negative and CXCR3-positive cells shared TRBV-TRBJ usage, while memory cells differed. Diversity proved comparably high across both naive subsets and much lower in memory CD8+ cells.

The chain is built from TRBV28 and TRBJ2-2. This TCR was sampled from a human donor in good health. Some clones in this sample may be carry-over from other donors' samples. The sample comprised naive CXCR3- CD8+ T cells from blood. The sample's subset: CD45RO-CCR7+CD27+CD95- naive CD8+ T cells lacking CXCR3 (TNR3-). CDR3: CASSFDHTGELFF.